This T cell receptor beta chain was retrieved from a study of early T cells in non-severe SARS-CoV-2 infection. TCRdb fed the 5' RACE reads into MiXCR, producing one record per CDR3 protein. Among more than 20,000 distinct CDR3 sequences listed, around 4.2% were seen once. This clonotype was found many times. The TCR was taken from an adult who was a healthcare worker with PCR-confirmed SARS-CoV-2 infection or an uninfected control (not recorded which). The sequenced sample consisted of whole blood.

The CDR3 DNA follows: TGCAGTGCTACAACACTAGCGGGAGGGGGCAGAGATACGCAGTATTTT. Its translation is CSATTLAGGGRDTQYF. The chain uses TRBV20-1 and TRBJ2-3, with 13 bases lining up with TRBD2. V shed 4 bases and J 5 bases; nucleotides not matched to a gene: 9. This CDR3 comprises 16 residues. Germline V gene sequence: CDR1 DFQATT, CDR2 SNEGSKA (reference sequence).